These 23 T cell receptor beta chains came from one sample sequenced in a study of shared clonotypes between healthy human individuals. Naivety among CD8 cells was defined by CD45RO negativity and positive CCR7 selection, thereby excluding terminally differentiated effector memory CD45RA+ cells. Profiling relied on immunoSEQ multiplex PCR, and the TCRdb table lists in-frame clones only, not all of them. The sample lists around 2,000,000 clones, about 95% occurring once. The sample was naive CD8+ T cells sorted from blood. The source of these receptors is a man aged 18-30 years in good health.

The chain joins TRBV10-2 to TRBJ2-1; 14 bases align to TRBD2. V shed 8 bases and J 10 bases; nucleotides not matched to a gene: 4. The CDR3 is 13 amino acids. Germline-derived CDR1 and CDR2 are WSHSY and SAAADI. CDR3 residues: CASGGTSGSEQFF. The CDR3 DNA is TGCGCCAGCGGAGGGACTAGCGGGAGCGAGCAGTTCTTC.

The gene calls are TRBV7-9 and TRBJ2-7; maybe TRBD2 (6 bases). Germline CDR1 and CDR2: SEHNR and FQNEAQ (reference sequence). The CDR3 totals 16 residues. The V gene lost 5 bases and the J gene lost 1 base, with 18 bases spanning the gap. CDR3 nucleotide sequence: TGTGCCAGCAGCCCCCCGGATGGGGGGAGGTCCTACGAGCAGTACTTC. Protein product: CASSPPDGGRSYEQYF.

Note on this clone: Additional DNA sequences in this sample encode the identical CDR3. V gene TRBV27 combines with J gene TRBJ2-7, with D possibly being TRBD1 (6 bases). V shed 5 bases and J shed 1 base, with 12 bases lying between them. This CDR3 contains 14 residues. From germline, CDR1 is MNHEY and CDR2 SMNVEV (reference sequence). The CDR3 DNA follows: TGTGCCAGCAGTCTGAGGGGGAAGTCCTACGAGCAGTACTTC. Encoded protein: CASSLRGKSYEQYF.

The genes are TRBV6-6 and TRBJ2-5; 10 bases align to TRBD2. V lost 7 bases to trimming and J lost 2 bases; unmatched junction nucleotides: 4. The CDR3 contains 14 residues. Looked up from germline, CDR1 is MNHNY and CDR2 is SVGAGI (reference sequence). The CDR3 nucleotides read TGTGCCAGCACGGTAGCGGGGGGACAAGAGACCCAGTACTTC. This sequence encodes CASTVAGGQETQYF.

This clone was counted once. The rearrangement uses TRBV2 and TRBJ2-7, with D maybe TRBD1 (5 bases). Germline lookup yields CDR1 SNHLY and CDR2 FYNNEI. The CDR3 has 14 residues. The V end was cut by 6 bases, the J end by 0 bases, with 12 bases between. CDR3 residues: CASSPTAYSYEQYF. CDR3 in DNA: TGTGCCAGCAGCCCGACAGCCTACTCCTACGAGCAGTACTTC.

This chain connects TRBV28 to TRBJ1-1; D is undetermined. This CDR3 is 15 amino acids long. V was trimmed by 5 bases and J by 0 bases, leaving 13 bases between them. Per the germline V gene, CDR1 is MDHEN and CDR2 is SYDVKM. The CDR3 reads CASSAYKGLNTEAFF. As DNA, the CDR3 is TGTGCCAGCAGTGCCTACAAGGGCCTGAACACTGAAGCTTTCTTT.

The chain links TRBV28 to TRBJ2-1, with D possibly being TRBD1 (6 bases). CDR1 is MDHEN, CDR2 SYDVKM, per germline. The CDR3 contains 14 residues. V was clipped by 7 bases and J by 4 bases, with 14 bases between them. This CDR3 is CASTQGPGYNEQFF. The CDR3 DNA reads as TGTGCCAGCACCCAGGGGCCCGGATACAATGAGCAGTTCTTC.

With respect to this clone: Different DNA sequences within this sample yield the same CDR3. The genes are TRBV20-1 and TRBJ2-7; D is unclear. This CDR3 spans 11 amino acids. Per germline, CDR1 DFQATT and CDR2 SNEGSKA (reference sequence). The V gene lost 1 base and the J gene lost 4 bases, with 5 bases spanning the gap. In nucleotides, the CDR3 is TGCAGTGCTAGAGTAGGGTACGAGCAGTACTTC. Its translation: CSARVGYEQYF.

As for this clone: This sample includes further DNA sequences coding for the same CDR3. The V and J genes are TRBV18 and TRBJ2-1, with 9 bases lining up with TRBD2. J was trimmed by 4 bases and V by 3 bases; bases with no gene match: 1. This CDR3 is built from 14 residues. Germline loops: CDR1 KGHSH, CDR2 LQKENI. CDR3 amino acids: CASSPTSGYNEQFF. CDR3 sequence (DNA): TGTGCCAGCTCACCGACTAGCGGTTACAATGAGCAGTTCTTC. Drawing the rest from reference TRBV18 and TRBJ2-1, the complete variable domain is NAGVMQNPRHLVRRRGQEARLRCSPMKGHSHVYWYRQLPEEGLKFMVYLQKENIIDESGMPKERFSAEFPKEGPSILRIQQVVRGDSAAYFCASSPTSGYNEQFFGPGTRLTVL.

The J gene is TRBJ2-5, the V gene TRBV29-1, with TRBD1 matching over 8 bases. J gave up 5 bases and V 4 bases, and 15 bases lay outside the gene matches. This CDR3 has 16 residues. Per the germline V gene, CDR1 is SQVTM and CDR2 is ANQGSEA. CDR3 sequence reads: CSVAQIRDRNKETQYF. For the CDR3, the DNA is TGCAGCGTTGCCCAAATCCGGGACAGGAATAAGGAGACCCAGTACTTC.

Remarks on this clone: Within the sample, other DNA sequences also encode this same CDR3. The V gene is TRBV27, the J gene TRBJ1-5; 9 bases agree with TRBD1. The CDR3 totals 14 residues. The trim removed 3 bases at V and 5 bases at J, leaving 2 bases unmatched. Germline CDR1 MNHEY, CDR2 SMNVEV (reference sequence). CDR3 nucleotides: TGTGCCAGCAGTTTGGGACAGGGTGATCAGCCCCAGCATTTT. This codes for CASSLGQGDQPQHF.

The genes are TRBV2 and TRBJ2-1; D is unclear. The CDR3 sequence is 12 residues long. V was clipped by 7 bases and J by 6 bases, with 10 bases between them. Germline V lookup: CDR1 SNHLY, CDR2 FYNNEI. The CDR3: CASNGWPNEQFF. The CDR3 coding sequence is TGTGCCAGCAACGGGTGGCCCAATGAGCAGTTCTTC.

The chain carries TRBV13 and TRBJ1-3; no clear D gene. From germline, CDR1 is PRHDT and CDR2 FYEKMQ (reference sequence). This CDR3 region has 13 residues. The germline V and J ends were trimmed by 1 base and 5 bases, with 6 bases remaining between them. In nucleotides, the CDR3 is TGTGCCAGCAGCTTAGCAGAAAGAAACACCATATATTTT. Protein: CASSLAERNTIYF. Full variable domain (rest looked up from reference TRBV13 and TRBJ1-3): AAGVIQSPRHLIKEKRETATLKCYPIPRHDTVYWYQQGPGQDPQFLISFYEKMQSDKGSIPDRFSAQQFSDYHSELNMSSLELGDSALYFCASSLAERNTIYFGEGSWLTVV.

J is TRBJ2-5 and V is TRBV5-4; TRBD1 might be the D (6 bases). This CDR3 has 16 amino acids. In germline, CDR1 is SGHNT, CDR2 YYREEE (reference sequence). V lost 0 bases to trimming and J lost 2 bases, with 14 bases between them. The CDR3 is CASSLEGGDIQETQYF. As DNA, the CDR3 is TGTGCCAGCAGCTTGGAGGGTGGGGACATACAAGAGACCCAGTACTTC.

The rearrangement uses TRBV27 and TRBJ2-7, with no clear D. In germline, CDR1 is MNHEY, CDR2 SMNVEV (reference sequence). Trimming cost V 5 bases and J 2 bases, with 10 bases left between them. The CDR3 totals 13 residues. The CDR3 here is CASSPNYAYEQYF. CDR3 nucleotides: TGTGCCAGCAGTCCAAATTACGCCTACGAGCAGTACTTC.

This clone was recorded only once. The chain recombines TRBV13 with TRBJ2-6; no clear D gene. Germline V gene data show CDR1 as PRHDT and CDR2 as FYEKMQ (reference sequence). The germline V and J ends were trimmed by 6 bases and 2 bases, with 11 bases remaining between them. The CDR3 has 15 amino acids. CDR3 coding DNA: TGTGCCAGCAGGCTAAAGGGCGCTGGGGCCAACGTCCTGACTTTC. As protein: CASRLKGAGANVLTF.

V and J are TRBV19 and TRBJ2-1; TRBD2 agrees at 10 bases. With 7 bases clipped from V and 6 bases from J, the junction kept 6 bases outside the gene matches. The germline V gene has CDR1 LNHDA and CDR2 SQIVND (reference sequence). The CDR3 has 14 residues. This CDR3 is CASKPSGSGNEQFF. The CDR3 DNA sequence: TGTGCCAGTAAGCCTAGCGGGAGTGGCAATGAGCAGTTCTTC.

The J gene is TRBJ2-7, the V gene TRBV7-9; 8 bases match TRBD1. The V gene end was trimmed by 3 bases and the J gene end by 1 base; junction bases not matched to a gene: 5. CDR1 and CDR2 from the germline V gene are SEHNR and FQNEAQ (reference sequence). The CDR3 is 15 amino acids. DNA of the CDR3: TGTGCCAGCAGCTTGACAGGGGAGGCGTCCTACGAGCAGTACTTC. It codes for CASSLTGEASYEQYF.

V usage is TRBV28 and J usage is TRBJ2-5; D ambiguous. CDR1 and CDR2 (germline): MDHEN, SYDVKM. With 4 bases removed from V and 1 base from J, the gap between germline ends came to 10 bases. This CDR3 spans 14 amino acids. CDR3 sequence reads: CASSSLAIQETQYF. The CDR3 nucleotides read TGTGCCAGCAGTTCACTCGCGATCCAAGAGACCCAGTACTTC.

The rearrangement uses TRBV5-1 and TRBJ2-7; TRBD1 aligns across 9 bases. This CDR3 has 13 residues. J lost 6 bases, V lost 2 bases, and 3 bases had no gene match. Germline V lookup: CDR1 SGHRS, CDR2 YFSETQ. The CDR3 loop reads CASSLQGASEQYF. Here the CDR3 DNA reads TGCGCCAGCAGCTTACAGGGGGCCAGCGAGCAGTACTTC.

The chain joins TRBV7-2 to TRBJ2-7, with a tentative D call TRBD2 (5 bases). The V end lost 5 bases, the J end lost 4 bases, and 18 bases lay between the germline ends. Germline assignment: CDR1 SGHTA and CDR2 FQGNSA. CDR3 length equals 15 residues. As DNA, the CDR3 is TGTGCCAGCAGCGCGCGGAGGTCCTTGTCATACGAGCAGTACTTC. It is translated as CASSARRSLSYEQYF.

The chain links TRBV5-1 to TRBJ2-3; 8 positions match TRBD1. The CDR3 has 17 residues. Germline V gives CDR1 SGHRS, CDR2 YFSETQ. V trimming: 3 bases; J trimming: 0 bases; junction bases outside the gene matches: 9. Here the CDR3 reads CASSSGTGQISTDTQYF. CDR3 nucleotide sequence: TGCGCCAGCAGCTCGGGGACAGGACAGATAAGCACAGATACGCAGTATTTT.

The chain carries TRBV5-1 and TRBJ1-2, with 7 bases identical to TRBD1. Looked up from germline, CDR1 is SGHRS and CDR2 is YFSETQ. The CDR3 spans 18 residues. V was clipped by 0 bases and J by 6 bases; unmatched bases: 17. For the CDR3, the DNA is TGCGCCAGCAGCTTGGCCAGGGCCAGGGGGTTTGCCCAGGATGGCTACACCTTC. Translated: CASSLARARGFAQDGYTF.